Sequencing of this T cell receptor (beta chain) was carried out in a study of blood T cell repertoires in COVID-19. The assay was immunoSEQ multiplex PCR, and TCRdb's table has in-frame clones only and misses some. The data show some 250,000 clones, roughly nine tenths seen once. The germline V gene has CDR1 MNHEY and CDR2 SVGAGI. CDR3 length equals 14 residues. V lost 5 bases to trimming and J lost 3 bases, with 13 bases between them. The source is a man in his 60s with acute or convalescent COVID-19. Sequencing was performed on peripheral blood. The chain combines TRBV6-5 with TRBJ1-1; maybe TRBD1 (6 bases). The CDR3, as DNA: TGTGCCAGCAGTCGGGACACTGAAGACACTGAAGCTTTCTTT. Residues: CASSRDTEDTEAFF.